The rows below give T cell receptor beta chains drawn from one sample of a study of T cells in Graves' hyperthyroidism and ophthalmopathy. TCRdb reanalysed the multiplex PCR reads using MiXCR and keeps one entry per CDR3 protein. The sample carries 300,000 to 450,000 distinct CDR3 sequences, about 14% recorded once. The sample was blood. Source of these receptors: a woman aged 30 to 39 with Graves' ophthalmopathy. Each CDR3 is given with its conserved first and last residue. The D gene is left open where the match is weak. A clone size is listed for some rows: how often the clone was seen (once, few, many), or a class if it is expanded.

d_gene: TRBD2; v_gene: TRBV3-1; abundance: many; j_gene: TRBJ2-3; CDR3nt: TGTGCCAGCCGGCAGCGGGGGATCACAGATACGCAGTATTTT; CDR3aa: CASRQRGITDTQYF
d_gene: TRBD2; v_gene: TRBV11-2; abundance: many; j_gene: TRBJ2-5; CDR3nt: TGTGCCAGCAGCCCAACTAGCGGGGGACCAACTTCCCAAGAGACCCAGTACTTC; CDR3aa: CASSPTSGGPTSQETQYF
d_gene: -; v_gene: TRBV18; abundance: many; j_gene: TRBJ2-1; CDR3nt: TGTGCCAGCCTTGACCCGAGACAAACCTCATACAATGAGCAGTTCTTC; CDR3aa: CASLDPRQTSYNEQFF
d_gene: -; v_gene: TRBV6-9; abundance: -; j_gene: TRBJ1-5; CDR3nt: TGTGCCAGCAGTTACTCAATCGAGCAGCCCCAGCATTTT; CDR3aa: CASSYSIEQPQHF
d_gene: -; v_gene: TRBV20-1; abundance: many; j_gene: TRBJ2-3; CDR3nt: TGCAGTGCTAGAGTGACTAGAGGGACAGATACGCAGTATTTT; CDR3aa: CSARVTRGTDTQYF
d_gene: -; v_gene: TRBV29-1; abundance: many; j_gene: TRBJ2-3; CDR3nt: TGCAGCGTTGAGTTCAGGAACACAGATACGCAGTATTTT; CDR3aa: CSVEFRNTDTQYF
d_gene: TRBD2; v_gene: TRBV12-3/TRBV12-4; abundance: many; j_gene: TRBJ2-1; CDR3nt: TGTGCCACTCACCCGGGACTAGCGGGGGCGTCCAATGAGCAGTTCTTC; CDR3aa: CATHPGLAGASNEQFF
d_gene: -; v_gene: TRBV20-1; abundance: many; j_gene: TRBJ2-5; CDR3nt: TGCAGTGCTAGAGCAGACAGGTTGAAGGTCTCCCAGTACTTC; CDR3aa: CSARADRLKVSQYF
d_gene: TRBD1; v_gene: TRBV10-3; abundance: -; j_gene: TRBJ2-3; CDR3nt: TGTGCCATGGGAACCGGGACAGGGGGCTCTGATACGCAGTATTTT; CDR3aa: CAMGTGTGGSDTQYF
d_gene: -; v_gene: TRBV28; abundance: many; j_gene: TRBJ2-7; CDR3nt: TGTGCCAGCAAGACCCCCCGAGATCCCTACGAGCAGTACTTC; CDR3aa: CASKTPRDPYEQYF
d_gene: TRBD1; v_gene: TRBV29-1; abundance: many; j_gene: TRBJ2-6; CDR3nt: TGCAGCGTTCGTCAGGGGGTCACTGGGGCCAACGTCCTGACTTTC; CDR3aa: CSVRQGVTGANVLTF
d_gene: TRBD2; v_gene: TRBV7-8; abundance: many; j_gene: TRBJ2-7; CDR3nt: TGTGCCAGCAGCTTAGCGCCCTCCGGACTAGTGGCCGAGCAGTACTTC; CDR3aa: CASSLAPSGLVAEQYF
d_gene: TRBD2; v_gene: TRBV18; abundance: -; j_gene: TRBJ2-2; CDR3nt: TGTGCCAGCAGTCCTCGGACTAGCCGGGGGGGGCTGTTTTTT; CDR3aa: CASSPRTSRGGLFF
d_gene: -; v_gene: TRBV20-1; abundance: -; j_gene: TRBJ1-2; CDR3nt: TGCAGTGCTAGCCCGCCGGGGATATATGGCTACACCTTC; CDR3aa: CSASPPGIYGYTF
d_gene: -; v_gene: TRBV12-5; abundance: few; j_gene: TRBJ1-5; CDR3nt: TGTGCTAGTGGTTTGGGCCAGGGGCGCAATCAGCCCCAGCATTTT; CDR3aa: CASGLGQGRNQPQHF
d_gene: -; v_gene: TRBV20-1; abundance: many; j_gene: TRBJ2-7; CDR3nt: TGCAGTGCCGAACAGCGCCAGGGGATATACGAGCAGTACTTC; CDR3aa: CSAEQRQGIYEQYF
d_gene: TRBD1; v_gene: TRBV20-1; abundance: -; j_gene: TRBJ1-6; CDR3nt: TGCAGTGCCATATTGGTATGGGACAGGGAAAATTCACCCCTCCACTTT; CDR3aa: CSAILVWDRENSPLHF
d_gene: TRBD2; v_gene: TRBV2; abundance: -; j_gene: TRBJ2-5; CDR3nt: TGTGCCAGCAAGAGCGGGGGGGAGCAAGAGACCCAGTACTTC; CDR3aa: CASKSGGEQETQYF
d_gene: -; v_gene: TRBV2; abundance: -; j_gene: TRBJ1-5; CDR3nt: TGTGCCAACAGTGGGGGGGAGGACAATCGGCCCCAGCATTTT; CDR3aa: CANSGGEDNRPQHF
d_gene: -; v_gene: TRBV11-2; abundance: many; j_gene: TRBJ2-3; CDR3nt: TGTGCCAGCAGCTTACGGAAATTTCCAAAGGGCAGGGTCTGCACAGATACGCAGTATTTT; CDR3aa: CASSLRKFPKGRVCTDTQYF
d_gene: -; v_gene: TRBV24-1; abundance: many; j_gene: TRBJ1-2; CDR3nt: TGTGCCACCAGTGATTTGACCGGGACACTGGCTGGCTACACCTTC; CDR3aa: CATSDLTGTLAGYTF
d_gene: -; v_gene: TRBV3-1; abundance: many; j_gene: TRBJ1-1; CDR3nt: TGTGCCAGCAGTATACTCAACACTGAAGCTTTCTTT; CDR3aa: CASSILNTEAFF
d_gene: -; v_gene: TRBV18; abundance: many; j_gene: TRBJ1-4; CDR3nt: TGTGCCAGCTCACCAGCTGACAGAGAAAAACTGTTTTTT; CDR3aa: CASSPADREKLFF
d_gene: TRBD1; v_gene: TRBV28; abundance: many; j_gene: TRBJ2-5; CDR3nt: TGTGCCAGCGGTTCTATCGGTCTTCGGGGCAGGGGGTACCAAGAGACCCAGTACTTC; CDR3aa: CASGSIGLRGRGYQETQYF
d_gene: -; v_gene: TRBV2; abundance: many; j_gene: TRBJ2-4; CDR3nt: TGTGCCACCACCTTAGAAGTAGCCAAAAACATTCAGTACTTC; CDR3aa: CATTLEVAKNIQYF
d_gene: -; v_gene: TRBV30; abundance: many; j_gene: TRBJ1-3; CDR3nt: TGTGCCTGGACCGTGGGAAGCTCTGGAAACACCATATATTTT; CDR3aa: CAWTVGSSGNTIYF
d_gene: TRBD1; v_gene: TRBV7-9; abundance: many; j_gene: TRBJ1-1; CDR3nt: TGTGCCAGCAGCTCGGCTAACAGGGGGTTGTCGAACACTGAAGCTTTCTTT; CDR3aa: CASSSANRGLSNTEAFF
d_gene: -; v_gene: TRBV6-5; abundance: medium-sized; j_gene: TRBJ1-1; CDR3nt: TGTGCCAGCAGTTACTCGGCCGGTGGCACTGAAGCTTTCTTT; CDR3aa: CASSYSAGGTEAFF
d_gene: -; v_gene: TRBV6-1; abundance: -; j_gene: TRBJ2-5; CDR3nt: TGTGCCAGCAAGGTCCAGGGTGGGTGGGAGACCCAGTACTTC; CDR3aa: CASKVQGGWETQYF
d_gene: TRBD2; v_gene: TRBV2; abundance: many; j_gene: TRBJ2-4; CDR3nt: TGTGCCAGCAGTGAAGAGGGGTTAGCGGGCCCCAAAAACATTCAGTACTTC; CDR3aa: CASSEEGLAGPKNIQYF
d_gene: -; v_gene: TRBV7-9; abundance: many; j_gene: TRBJ1-1; CDR3nt: TGTGCCAGCAGCTTAGCTACGAGTTCTGAAGCTTTCTTT; CDR3aa: CASSLATSSEAFF
d_gene: -; v_gene: TRBV7-9; abundance: -; j_gene: TRBJ2-5; CDR3nt: TGTGTCAGCAGCTTCAAAGAGACCCAGTACTTC; CDR3aa: CVSSFKETQYF
d_gene: -; v_gene: TRBV4-1; abundance: few; j_gene: TRBJ1-1; CDR3nt: TGCGCCAGCAGCCTAGTCTGGTCGAACACTGAAGCTTTCTTT; CDR3aa: CASSLVWSNTEAFF
d_gene: TRBD1; v_gene: TRBV19; abundance: -; j_gene: TRBJ1-5; CDR3nt: TGTGCCAGTATGCTTGGGACAGGGGGAAATCAGCCCCAGCATTTT; CDR3aa: CASMLGTGGNQPQHF
d_gene: TRBD1; v_gene: TRBV11-2; abundance: many; j_gene: TRBJ2-7; CDR3nt: TGTGCCAGCAGCTCTTTCGAGACAGGGGCCTACGAGCAGTACTTC; CDR3aa: CASSSFETGAYEQYF
d_gene: TRBD1; v_gene: TRBV12-3/TRBV12-4; abundance: few; j_gene: TRBJ1-6; CDR3nt: TGTGCCAGCAGCCGGACAGGGGGGAGCTCCTATAATTCACCCCTCCACTTT; CDR3aa: CASSRTGGSSYNSPLHF
d_gene: -; v_gene: TRBV2; abundance: many; j_gene: TRBJ1-1; CDR3nt: TGTGCCAGCGGACCTCGGAAAGGGAACACTGAAGCTTTCTTT; CDR3aa: CASGPRKGNTEAFF
d_gene: -; v_gene: TRBV30; abundance: many; j_gene: TRBJ1-5; CDR3nt: TGTGCCTGGAGTGTACGGCTTCAGAGAGGGCTTAATCAGCCCCAGCATTTT; CDR3aa: CAWSVRLQRGLNQPQHF
d_gene: TRBD1; v_gene: TRBV12-3/TRBV12-4; abundance: many; j_gene: TRBJ1-2; CDR3nt: TGTGCCAGCAGCTCGGACAGGGGGATTGGCTACACCTTC; CDR3aa: CASSSDRGIGYTF
d_gene: TRBD2; v_gene: TRBV7-3; abundance: -; j_gene: TRBJ2-3; CDR3nt: TGTGCCAGCAGGGGGGGCTGGGGTAGCGGGGGGACAGATACGCAGTATTTT; CDR3aa: CASRGGWGSGGTDTQYF
d_gene: TRBD1; v_gene: TRBV7-9; abundance: many; j_gene: TRBJ2-7; CDR3nt: TGTGCCAGCAGCTTGGGGACAGGGACTTTGAGCTCCTACGAGCAGTACTTC; CDR3aa: CASSLGTGTLSSYEQYF
d_gene: -; v_gene: TRBV11-2; abundance: many; j_gene: TRBJ2-7; CDR3nt: TGTGCCAGCAGCTTAGTGCAAGACGAGCAGTACTTC; CDR3aa: CASSLVQDEQYF
d_gene: -; v_gene: TRBV20-1; abundance: many; j_gene: TRBJ2-1; CDR3nt: TGCAGTGCTAGAGATCGAGGGGGGCTGAACAATGAGCAGTTCTTC; CDR3aa: CSARDRGGLNNEQFF
d_gene: -; v_gene: TRBV19; abundance: many; j_gene: TRBJ1-5; CDR3nt: TGTGCCAGTGGAGATGTCCGGCCCCAGCATTTT; CDR3aa: CASGDVRPQHF
d_gene: -; v_gene: TRBV9; abundance: many; j_gene: TRBJ1-1; CDR3nt: TGTGCCAGCAGCGTAGACCAGTGGGCCACTGAAGCTTTCTTT; CDR3aa: CASSVDQWATEAFF
d_gene: TRBD1; v_gene: TRBV4-1; abundance: -; j_gene: TRBJ1-4; CDR3nt: TGCGCCAGCAGCCAGGATCAGGGACAGAACCCTAATGAAAAACTGTTTTTT; CDR3aa: CASSQDQGQNPNEKLFF
d_gene: TRBD1; v_gene: TRBV20-1; abundance: many; j_gene: TRBJ2-3; CDR3nt: TGCAGTGCCCGCCGGGACAGTGTCACAGATACGCAGTATTTT; CDR3aa: CSARRDSVTDTQYF
d_gene: -; v_gene: TRBV10-2; abundance: -; j_gene: TRBJ1-2; CDR3nt: TGCGCCAGCAGTGAGGCTGGGGTGGGGGGCTACACCTTC; CDR3aa: CASSEAGVGGYTF
d_gene: -; v_gene: TRBV5-6; abundance: -; j_gene: TRBJ2-7; CDR3nt: TGTGCCAGCAGCTCCGAGCAGCCGGCGGTACCCTACGAGCAGTACTTC; CDR3aa: CASSSEQPAVPYEQYF
d_gene: -; v_gene: TRBV27; abundance: many; j_gene: TRBJ1-6; CDR3nt: TGTGCCAGCAGACGTTTTTCAACGGGGGGCGCGGGCTCCTATAATTCACCCCTCCACTTT; CDR3aa: CASRRFSTGGAGSYNSPLHF
d_gene: -; v_gene: TRBV7-6; abundance: -; j_gene: TRBJ2-5; CDR3nt: TGTGCCAGCAGCTTTAGTCCGGGGCGAGAGACCCAGTACTTC; CDR3aa: CASSFSPGRETQYF
d_gene: TRBD1; v_gene: TRBV2; abundance: many; j_gene: TRBJ1-5; CDR3nt: TGTGCCAGCAGGGGGGACAGGACGGAGCCCCAGCATTTT; CDR3aa: CASRGDRTEPQHF
d_gene: -; v_gene: TRBV2; abundance: many; j_gene: TRBJ2-7; CDR3nt: TGTGCCAGCAGTACCCCGAGGAAAGACTACTACGAGCAGTACTTC; CDR3aa: CASSTPRKDYYEQYF
d_gene: -; v_gene: TRBV6-1; abundance: -; j_gene: TRBJ1-6; CDR3nt: TGTGCCAGCAGCCAACTCCTCGGGACACGGAATTCACCCCTCCACTTT; CDR3aa: CASSQLLGTRNSPLHF
d_gene: -; v_gene: TRBV3-1; abundance: many; j_gene: TRBJ1-1; CDR3nt: TGTGCCAGCAGCCAGACGAATGAAGCTTTCTTT; CDR3aa: CASSQTNEAFF